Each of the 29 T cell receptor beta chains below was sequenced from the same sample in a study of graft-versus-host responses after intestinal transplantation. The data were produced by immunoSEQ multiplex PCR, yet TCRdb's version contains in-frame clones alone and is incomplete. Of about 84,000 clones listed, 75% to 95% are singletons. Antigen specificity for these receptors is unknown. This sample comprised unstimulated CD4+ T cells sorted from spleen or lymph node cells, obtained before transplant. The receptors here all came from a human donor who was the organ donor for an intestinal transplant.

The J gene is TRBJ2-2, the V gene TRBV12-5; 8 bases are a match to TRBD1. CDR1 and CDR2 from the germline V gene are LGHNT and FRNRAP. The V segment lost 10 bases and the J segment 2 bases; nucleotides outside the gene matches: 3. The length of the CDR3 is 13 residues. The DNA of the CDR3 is TGTGCTACCGGGACAGGCAACACCGGGGAGCTGTTTTTT. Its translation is CATGTGNTGELFF.

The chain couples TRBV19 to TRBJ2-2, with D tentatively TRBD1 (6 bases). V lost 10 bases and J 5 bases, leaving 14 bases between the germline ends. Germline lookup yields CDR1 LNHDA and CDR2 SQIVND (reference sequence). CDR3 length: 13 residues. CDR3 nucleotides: TGTGCCACCTTTTACAGGGTTACCGGGGAGCTGTTTTTT. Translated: CATFYRVTGELFF.

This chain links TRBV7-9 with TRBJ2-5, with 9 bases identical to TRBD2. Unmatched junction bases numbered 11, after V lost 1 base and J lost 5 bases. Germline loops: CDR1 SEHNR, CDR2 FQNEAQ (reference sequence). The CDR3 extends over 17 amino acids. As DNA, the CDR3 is TGTGCCAGCAGCTTAGATTTTTATCTAGCGGGGTATGAGACCCAGTACTTC. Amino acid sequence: CASSLDFYLAGYETQYF.

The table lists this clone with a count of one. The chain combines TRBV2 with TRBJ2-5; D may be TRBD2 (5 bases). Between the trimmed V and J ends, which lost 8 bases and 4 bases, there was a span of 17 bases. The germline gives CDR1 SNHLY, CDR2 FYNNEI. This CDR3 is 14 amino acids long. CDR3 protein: CASLVSGRGETQYF. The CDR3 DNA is TGTGCCAGCCTCGTCAGTGGCCGGGGAGAGACCCAGTACTTC.

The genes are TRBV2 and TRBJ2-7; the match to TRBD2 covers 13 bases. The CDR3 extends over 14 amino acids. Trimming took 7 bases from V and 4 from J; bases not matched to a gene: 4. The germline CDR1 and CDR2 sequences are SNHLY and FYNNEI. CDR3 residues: CASTRLAGGYEQYF. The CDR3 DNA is TGTGCCAGCACCAGACTAGCGGGGGGTTACGAGCAGTACTTC.

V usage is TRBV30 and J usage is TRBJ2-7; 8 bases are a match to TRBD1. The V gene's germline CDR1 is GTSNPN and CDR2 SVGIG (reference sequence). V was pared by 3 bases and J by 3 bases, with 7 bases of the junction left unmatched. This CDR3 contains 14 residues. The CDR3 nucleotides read TGTGCCTGGAGCGCAGGGGGCAGGGTCTACGAGCAGTACTTC. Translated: CAWSAGGRVYEQYF.

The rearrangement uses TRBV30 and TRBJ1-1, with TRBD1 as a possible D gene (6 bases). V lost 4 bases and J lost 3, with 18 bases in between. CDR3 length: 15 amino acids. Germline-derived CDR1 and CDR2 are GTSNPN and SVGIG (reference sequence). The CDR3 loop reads CAWKKGGSRDTEAFF. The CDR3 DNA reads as TGTGCCTGGAAGAAGGGGGGGAGTAGAGACACTGAAGCTTTCTTT. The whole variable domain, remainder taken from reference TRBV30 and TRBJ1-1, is SQTIHQWPATLVQPVGSPLSLECTVEGTSNPNLYWYRQAAGRGLQLLFYSVGIGQISSEVPQNLSASRPQDRQFILSSKKLLLSDSGFYLCAWKKGGSRDTEAFFGQGTRLTVV.

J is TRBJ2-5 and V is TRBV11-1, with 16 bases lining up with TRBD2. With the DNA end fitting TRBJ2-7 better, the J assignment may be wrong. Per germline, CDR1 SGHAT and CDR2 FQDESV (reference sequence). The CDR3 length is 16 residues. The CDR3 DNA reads TGTGCCAGCAGCCCGGGACTAGCGGGAGGGCCCTACGAGCAGTACTTC. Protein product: CASSPGLAGGPYEQYF.

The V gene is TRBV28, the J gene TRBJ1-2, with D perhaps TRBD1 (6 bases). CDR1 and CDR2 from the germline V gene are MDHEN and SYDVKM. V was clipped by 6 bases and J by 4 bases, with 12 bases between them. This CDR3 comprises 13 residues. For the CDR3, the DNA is TGTGCCAGCAGCCCGATCAGGGGCTATGGCTACACCTTC. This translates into CASSPIRGYGYTF.

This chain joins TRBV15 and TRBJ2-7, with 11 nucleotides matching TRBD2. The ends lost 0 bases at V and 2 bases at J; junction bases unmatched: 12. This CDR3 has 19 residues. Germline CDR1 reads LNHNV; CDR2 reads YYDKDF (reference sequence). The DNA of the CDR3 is TGTGCCACCAGCAGAGATTACCGGAGACCGGGACTAGCGGCCTACGAGCAGTACTTC. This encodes CATSRDYRRPGLAAYEQYF.

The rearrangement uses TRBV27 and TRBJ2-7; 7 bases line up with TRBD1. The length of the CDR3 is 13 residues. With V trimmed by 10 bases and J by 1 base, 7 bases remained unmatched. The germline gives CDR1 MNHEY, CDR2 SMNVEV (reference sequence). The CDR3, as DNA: TGTGCCACTCACCGACAGGGATCCTACGAGCAGTACTTC. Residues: CATHRQGSYEQYF.

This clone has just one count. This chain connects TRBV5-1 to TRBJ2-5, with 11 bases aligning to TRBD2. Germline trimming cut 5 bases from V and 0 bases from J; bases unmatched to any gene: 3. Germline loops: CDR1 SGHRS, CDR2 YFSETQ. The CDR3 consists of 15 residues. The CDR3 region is CASSLAGGNQETQYF. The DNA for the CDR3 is TGCGCCAGCAGTCTAGCGGGGGGAAACCAAGAGACCCAGTACTTC.

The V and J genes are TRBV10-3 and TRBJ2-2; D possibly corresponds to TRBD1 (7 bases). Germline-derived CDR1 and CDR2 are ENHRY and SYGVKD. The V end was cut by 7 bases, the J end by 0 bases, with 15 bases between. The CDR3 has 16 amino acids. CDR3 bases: TGTGCCATCAATGCGGGCAGGGGGGCGAACACCGGGGAGCTGTTTTTT. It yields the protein CAINAGRGANTGELFF.

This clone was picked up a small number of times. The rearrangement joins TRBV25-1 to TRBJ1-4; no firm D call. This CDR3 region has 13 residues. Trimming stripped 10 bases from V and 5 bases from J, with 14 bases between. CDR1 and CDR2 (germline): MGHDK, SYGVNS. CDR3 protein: CATRGGGNEKLFF. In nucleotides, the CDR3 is TGTGCCACCCGTGGAGGAGGAAATGAAAAACTGTTTTTT.

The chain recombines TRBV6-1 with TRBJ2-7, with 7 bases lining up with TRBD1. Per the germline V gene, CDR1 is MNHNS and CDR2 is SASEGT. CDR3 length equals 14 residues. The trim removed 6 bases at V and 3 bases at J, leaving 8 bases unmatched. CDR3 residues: CASRRTGRDYEQYF. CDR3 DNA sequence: TGTGCCAGCAGGAGGACAGGCCGGGACTACGAGCAGTACTTC.

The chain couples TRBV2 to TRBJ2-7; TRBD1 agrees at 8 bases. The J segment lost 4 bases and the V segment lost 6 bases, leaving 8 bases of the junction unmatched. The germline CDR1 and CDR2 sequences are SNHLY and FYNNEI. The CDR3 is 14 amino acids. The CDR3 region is CASRSDRVRYEQYF. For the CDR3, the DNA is TGTGCCAGCAGGTCGGACAGGGTACGGTACGAGCAGTACTTC.

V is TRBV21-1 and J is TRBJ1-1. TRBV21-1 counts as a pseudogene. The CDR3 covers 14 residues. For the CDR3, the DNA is TGTGCCAGCAGCAAAGCCGGGGGGAACACTGAAGCTTTCTTT. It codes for CASSKAGGNTEAFF.

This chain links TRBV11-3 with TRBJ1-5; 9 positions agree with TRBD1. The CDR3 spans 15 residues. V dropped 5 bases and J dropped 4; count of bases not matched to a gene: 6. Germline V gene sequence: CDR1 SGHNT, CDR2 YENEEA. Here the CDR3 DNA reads TGTGCCAGCAGCGCAGGGACAGGGTTTAATCAGCCCCAGCATTTT. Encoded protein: CASSAGTGFNQPQHF.

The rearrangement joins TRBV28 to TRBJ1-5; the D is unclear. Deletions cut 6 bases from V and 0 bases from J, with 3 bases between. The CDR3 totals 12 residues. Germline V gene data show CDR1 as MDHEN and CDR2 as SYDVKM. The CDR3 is CASRYSNQPQHF. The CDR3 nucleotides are TGTGCCAGCAGGTATAGCAATCAGCCCCAGCATTTT.

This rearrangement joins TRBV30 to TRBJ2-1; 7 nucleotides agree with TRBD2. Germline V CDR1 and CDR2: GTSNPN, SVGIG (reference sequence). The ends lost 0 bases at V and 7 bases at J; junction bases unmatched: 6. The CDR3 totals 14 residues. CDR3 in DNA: TGTGCCTGGAGTGTAGGAGCGGGGAAGAATGAGCAGTTCTTC. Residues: CAWSVGAGKNEQFF. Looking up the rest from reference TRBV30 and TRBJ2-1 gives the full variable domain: SQTIHQWPATLVQPVGSPLSLECTVEGTSNPNLYWYRQAAGRGLQLLFYSVGIGQISSEVPQNLSASRPQDRQFILSSKKLLLSDSGFYLCAWSVGAGKNEQFFGPGTRLTVL.

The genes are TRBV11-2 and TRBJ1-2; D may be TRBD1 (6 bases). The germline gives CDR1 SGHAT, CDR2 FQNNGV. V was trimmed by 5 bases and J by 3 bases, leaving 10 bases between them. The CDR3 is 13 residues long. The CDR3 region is CASSQRTDYGYTF. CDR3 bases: TGTGCCAGCAGCCAGAGGACAGACTATGGCTACACCTTC.

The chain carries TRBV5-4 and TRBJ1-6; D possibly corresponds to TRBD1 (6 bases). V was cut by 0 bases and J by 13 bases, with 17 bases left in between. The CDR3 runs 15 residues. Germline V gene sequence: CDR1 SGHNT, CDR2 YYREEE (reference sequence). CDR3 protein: CASSLAGTPLSPLHF. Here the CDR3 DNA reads TGTGCCAGCAGCTTGGCTGGGACACCTCTTTCCCCCCTCCACTTT.

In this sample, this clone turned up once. The CDR3 protein is CAWDLAGAYEQYF. The CDR3 DNA sequence: TGTGCCTGGGACTTAGCGGGAGCCTACGAGCAGTACTTC. V usage is TRBV30 and J usage is TRBJ2-7; TRBD2 matches at 9 bases. The germline V gene encodes CDR1 GTSNPN and CDR2 SVGIG (reference sequence). The CDR3 sequence is 13 residues long. V was pared by 5 bases and J by 2 bases, with 4 bases of the junction left unmatched.

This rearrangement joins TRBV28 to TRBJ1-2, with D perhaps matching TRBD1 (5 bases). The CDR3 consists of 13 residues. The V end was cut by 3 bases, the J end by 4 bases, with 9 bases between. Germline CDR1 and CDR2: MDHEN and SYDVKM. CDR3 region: CASSFGGGYGYTF. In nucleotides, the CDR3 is TGTGCCAGCAGTTTCGGGGGGGGCTATGGCTACACCTTC.

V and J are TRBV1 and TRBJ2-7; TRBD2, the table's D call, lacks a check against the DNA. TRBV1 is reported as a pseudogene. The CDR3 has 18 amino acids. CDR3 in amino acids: CTSSQDPNQGLAVYEQYF. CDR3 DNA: TGCACCAGCAGCCAAGATCCCAACCAGGGACTAGCTGTCTACGAGCAGTACTTC.

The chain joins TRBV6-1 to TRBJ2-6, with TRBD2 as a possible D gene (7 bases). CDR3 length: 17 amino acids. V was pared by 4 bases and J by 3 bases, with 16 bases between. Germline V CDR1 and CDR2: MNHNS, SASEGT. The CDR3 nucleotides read TGTGCCAGCAGTGGAGGAAGGGGGGGCAATGGGGCCAACGTCCTGACTTTC. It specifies CASSGGRGGNGANVLTF.

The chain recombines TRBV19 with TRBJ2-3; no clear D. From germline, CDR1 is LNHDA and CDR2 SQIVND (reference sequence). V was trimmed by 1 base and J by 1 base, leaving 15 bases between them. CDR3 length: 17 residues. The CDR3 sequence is CASSIVSRPRRTDTQYF. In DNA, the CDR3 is TGTGCCAGTAGTATAGTTTCCAGGCCCAGACGCACAGATACGCAGTATTTT.

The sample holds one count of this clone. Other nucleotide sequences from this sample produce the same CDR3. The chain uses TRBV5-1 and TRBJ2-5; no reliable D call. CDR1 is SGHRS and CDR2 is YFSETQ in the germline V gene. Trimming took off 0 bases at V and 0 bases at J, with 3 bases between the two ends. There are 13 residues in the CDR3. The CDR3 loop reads CASSLAYQETQYF. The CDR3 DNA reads TGCGCCAGCAGCTTGGCGTACCAAGAGACCCAGTACTTC.

CDR3 coding DNA: TGTGCCAGCAGCTTGGCGGGACTAGCGGGATTACGAGAGACCCAGTACTTC. Its protein is CASSLAGLAGLRETQYF. The V and J genes are TRBV5-6 and TRBJ2-5; TRBD2 matches 13 bases. The CDR3 is 17 residues long. The J segment lost 4 bases and the V segment lost 0 bases, leaving 6 bases of the junction unmatched. The germline gives CDR1 SGHDT, CDR2 YYEEEE.